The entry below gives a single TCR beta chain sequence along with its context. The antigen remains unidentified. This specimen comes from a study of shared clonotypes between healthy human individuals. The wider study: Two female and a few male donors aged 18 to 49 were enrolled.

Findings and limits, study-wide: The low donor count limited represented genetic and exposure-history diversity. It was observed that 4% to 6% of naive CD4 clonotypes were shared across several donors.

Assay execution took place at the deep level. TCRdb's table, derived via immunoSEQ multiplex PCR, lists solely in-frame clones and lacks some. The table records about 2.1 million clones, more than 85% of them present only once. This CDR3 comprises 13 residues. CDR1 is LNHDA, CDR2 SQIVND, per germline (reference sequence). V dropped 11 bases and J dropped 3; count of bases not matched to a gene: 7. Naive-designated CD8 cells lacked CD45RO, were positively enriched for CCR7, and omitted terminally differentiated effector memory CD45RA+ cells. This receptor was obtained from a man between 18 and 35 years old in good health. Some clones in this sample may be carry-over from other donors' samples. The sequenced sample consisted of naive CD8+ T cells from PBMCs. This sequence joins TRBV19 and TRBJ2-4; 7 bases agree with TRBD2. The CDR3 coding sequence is TGTGCCCCCCTGGGGGGGGACAAAAACATTCAGTACTTC. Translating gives CAPLGGDKNIQYF. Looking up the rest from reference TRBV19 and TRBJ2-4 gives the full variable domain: DGGITQSPKYLFRKEGQNVTLSCEQNLNHDAMYWYRQDPGQGLRLIYYSQIVNDFQKGDIAEGYSVSREKKESFPLTVTSAQKNPTAFYLCAPLGGDKNIQYFGAGTRLSVL.